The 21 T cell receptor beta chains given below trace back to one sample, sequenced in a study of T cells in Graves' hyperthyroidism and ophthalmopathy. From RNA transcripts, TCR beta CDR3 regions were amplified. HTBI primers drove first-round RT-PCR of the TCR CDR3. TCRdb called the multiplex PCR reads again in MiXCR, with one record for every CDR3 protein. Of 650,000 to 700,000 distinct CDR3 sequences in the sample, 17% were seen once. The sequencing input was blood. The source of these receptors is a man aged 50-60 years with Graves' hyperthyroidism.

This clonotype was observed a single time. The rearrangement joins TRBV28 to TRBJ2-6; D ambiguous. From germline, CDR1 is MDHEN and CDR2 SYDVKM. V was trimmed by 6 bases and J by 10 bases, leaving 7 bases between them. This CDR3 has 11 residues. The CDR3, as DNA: TGTGCCAGCAGCCTGGGGAACGTCCTGACTTTC. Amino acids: CASSLGNVLTF.

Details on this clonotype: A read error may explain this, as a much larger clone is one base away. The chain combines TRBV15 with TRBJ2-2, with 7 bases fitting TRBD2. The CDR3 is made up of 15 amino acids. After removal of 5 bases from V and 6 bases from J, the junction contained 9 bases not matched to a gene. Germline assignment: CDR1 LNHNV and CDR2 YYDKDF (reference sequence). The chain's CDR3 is CATSPLAASAGELFF. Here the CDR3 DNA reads TGTGCCACCAGCCCTCTAGCGGCCTCCGCCGGGGAGCTGTTTTTT.

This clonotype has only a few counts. CDR3 in amino acids: CASSDGALGRTQYF. The CDR3 region has the DNA TGTGCCAGCAGTGACGGGGCCCTGGGGCGTACGCAGTATTTT. The chain uses TRBV27 and TRBJ2-3; D may correspond to TRBD1 or TRBD2 (5 bases each). Germline-derived CDR1 and CDR2 are MNHEY and SMNVEV (reference sequence). This CDR3 contains 14 residues. The V end was cut by 5 bases, the J end by 8 bases, with 17 bases between.

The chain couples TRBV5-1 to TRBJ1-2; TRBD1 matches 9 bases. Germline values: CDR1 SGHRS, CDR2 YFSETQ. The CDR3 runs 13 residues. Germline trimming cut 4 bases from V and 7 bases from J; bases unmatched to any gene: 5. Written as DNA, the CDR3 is TGCGCCAGCAGCCGACAGGGGGTCCCTGGCTACACCTTC. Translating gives CASSRQGVPGYTF.

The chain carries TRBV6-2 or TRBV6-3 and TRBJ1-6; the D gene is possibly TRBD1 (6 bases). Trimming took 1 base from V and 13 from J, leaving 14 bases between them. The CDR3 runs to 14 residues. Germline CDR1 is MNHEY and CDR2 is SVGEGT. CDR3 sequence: CASSYYRDPVPLHF. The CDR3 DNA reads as TGTGCCAGCAGTTACTACAGGGACCCCGTGCCCCTCCACTTT.

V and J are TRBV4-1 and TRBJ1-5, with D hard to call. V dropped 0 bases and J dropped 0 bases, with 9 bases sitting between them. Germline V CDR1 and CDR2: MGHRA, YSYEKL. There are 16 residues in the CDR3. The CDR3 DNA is TGCGCCAGCAGCCAAGAACAAGGGTATAGCAATCAGCCCCAGCATTTT. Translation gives CASSQEQGYSNQPQHF.

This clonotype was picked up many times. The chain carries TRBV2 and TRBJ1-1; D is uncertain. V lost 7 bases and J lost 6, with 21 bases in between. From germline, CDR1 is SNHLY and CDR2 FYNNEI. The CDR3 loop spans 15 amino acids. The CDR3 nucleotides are TGTGCCAGCATGGACTTCGGCCGGGCTTGGGCTGAAGCTTTCTTT. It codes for CASMDFGRAWAEAFF.

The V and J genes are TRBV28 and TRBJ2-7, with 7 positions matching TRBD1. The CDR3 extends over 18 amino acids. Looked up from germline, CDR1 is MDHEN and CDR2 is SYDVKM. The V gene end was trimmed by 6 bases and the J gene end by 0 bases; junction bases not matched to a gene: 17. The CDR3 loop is CASRSTGASPRSSYEQYF. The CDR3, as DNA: TGTGCCAGCAGATCAACAGGGGCCTCGCCAAGGAGCTCCTACGAGCAGTACTTC.

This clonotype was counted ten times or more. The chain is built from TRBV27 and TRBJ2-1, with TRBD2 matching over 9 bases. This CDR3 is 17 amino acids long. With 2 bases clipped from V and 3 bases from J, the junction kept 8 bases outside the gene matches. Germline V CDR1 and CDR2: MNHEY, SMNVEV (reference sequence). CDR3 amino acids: CASSLGTSGLNYNEQFF. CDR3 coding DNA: TGTGCCAGCAGTTTAGGTACTAGCGGGCTCAACTACAATGAGCAGTTCTTC.

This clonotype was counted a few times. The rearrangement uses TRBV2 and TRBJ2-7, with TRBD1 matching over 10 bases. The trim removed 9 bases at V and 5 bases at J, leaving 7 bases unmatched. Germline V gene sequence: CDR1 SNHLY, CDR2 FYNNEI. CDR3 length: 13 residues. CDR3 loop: CASKGTGVNEQYF. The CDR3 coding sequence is TGTGCCAGTAAGGGGACAGGGGTCAACGAGCAGTACTTC.

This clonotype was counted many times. CDR3 protein: CVTGRDLQETQYF. The CDR3 DNA is TGTGTCACGGGGCGTGACCTCCAAGAGACCCAGTACTTC. The chain recombines TRBV7-2 with TRBJ2-5; D is tentatively TRBD1 or TRBD2 (5 bases each). Germline CDR1 and CDR2: SGHTA and FQGNSA. There are 13 residues in the CDR3.

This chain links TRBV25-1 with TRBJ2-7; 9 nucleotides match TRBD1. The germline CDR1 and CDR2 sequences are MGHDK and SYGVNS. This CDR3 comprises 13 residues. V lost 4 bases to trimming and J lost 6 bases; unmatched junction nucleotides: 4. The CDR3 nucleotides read TGTGCCAGCAGTGCGGGACAGGGATTCGAGCAGTACTTC. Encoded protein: CASSAGQGFEQYF.

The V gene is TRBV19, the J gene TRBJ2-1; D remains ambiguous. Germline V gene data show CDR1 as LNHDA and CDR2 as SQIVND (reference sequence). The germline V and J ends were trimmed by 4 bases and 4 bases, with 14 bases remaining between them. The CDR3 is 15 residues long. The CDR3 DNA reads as TGTGCCAGTAGTAAGAACCAAGTATTATACAATGAGCAGTTCTTC. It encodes CASSKNQVLYNEQFF.

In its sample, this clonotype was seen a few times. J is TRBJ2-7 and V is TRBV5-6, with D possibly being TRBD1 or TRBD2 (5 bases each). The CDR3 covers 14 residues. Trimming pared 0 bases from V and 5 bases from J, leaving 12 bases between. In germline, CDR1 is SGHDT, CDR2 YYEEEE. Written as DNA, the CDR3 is TGTGCCAGCAGCTTGGTACAGGTCGGGAACGAGCAGTACTTC. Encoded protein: CASSLVQVGNEQYF.

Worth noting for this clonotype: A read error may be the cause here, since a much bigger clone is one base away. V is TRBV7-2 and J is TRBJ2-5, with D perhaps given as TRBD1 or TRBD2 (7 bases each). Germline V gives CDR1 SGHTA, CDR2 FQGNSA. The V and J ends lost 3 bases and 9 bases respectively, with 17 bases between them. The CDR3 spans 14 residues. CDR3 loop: CASSFRDSGEAQYF. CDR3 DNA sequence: TGTGCCAGCAGCTTCCGGGACAGCGGGGAGGCCCAGTACTTC.

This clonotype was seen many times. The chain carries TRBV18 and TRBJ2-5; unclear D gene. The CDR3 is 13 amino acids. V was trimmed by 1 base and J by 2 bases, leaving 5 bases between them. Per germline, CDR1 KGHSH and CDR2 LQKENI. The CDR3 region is CASSPLRQETQYF. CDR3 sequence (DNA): TGTGCCAGCTCACCACTCCGGCAAGAGACCCAGTACTTC.

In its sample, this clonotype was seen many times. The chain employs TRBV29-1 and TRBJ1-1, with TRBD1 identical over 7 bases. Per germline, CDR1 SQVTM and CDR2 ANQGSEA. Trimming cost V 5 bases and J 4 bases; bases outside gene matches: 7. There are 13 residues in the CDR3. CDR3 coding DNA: TGCAGCGTTCGACAGGGTCTATTCACTGAAGCTTTCTTT. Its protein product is CSVRQGLFTEAFF. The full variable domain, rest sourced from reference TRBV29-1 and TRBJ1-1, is SAVISQKPSRDICQRGTSLTIQCQVDSQVTMMFWYRQQPGQSLTLIATANQGSEATYESGFVIDKFPISRPNLTFSTLTVSNMSPEDSSIYLCSVRQGLFTEAFFGQGTRLTVV.

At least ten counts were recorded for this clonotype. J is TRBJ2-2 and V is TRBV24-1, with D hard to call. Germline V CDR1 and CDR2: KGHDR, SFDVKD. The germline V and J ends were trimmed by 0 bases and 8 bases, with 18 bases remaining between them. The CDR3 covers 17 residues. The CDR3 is CATSDLGRQTRPGELFF. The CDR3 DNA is TGTGCCACCAGTGATTTGGGCAGGCAAACGCGCCCGGGGGAGCTGTTTTTT.

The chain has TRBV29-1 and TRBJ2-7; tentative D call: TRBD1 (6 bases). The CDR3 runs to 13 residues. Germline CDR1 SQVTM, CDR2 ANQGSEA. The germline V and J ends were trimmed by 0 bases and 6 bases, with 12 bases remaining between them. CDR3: CSVEDQGGREQYF. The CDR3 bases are TGCAGCGTTGAAGATCAAGGGGGACGCGAGCAGTACTTC.

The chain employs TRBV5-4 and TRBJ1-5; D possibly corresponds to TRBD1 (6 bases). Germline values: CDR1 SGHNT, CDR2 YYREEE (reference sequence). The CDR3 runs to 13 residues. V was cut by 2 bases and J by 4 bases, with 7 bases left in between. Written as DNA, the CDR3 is TGTGCCAGCAGCTTCGACAGGAATCAGCCCCAGCATTTT. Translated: CASSFDRNQPQHF.

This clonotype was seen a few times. CDR3 protein: CSVGEGYGYTF. The CDR3 nucleotides read TGCAGCGTTGGTGAGGGCTATGGCTACACCTTC. V usage is TRBV29-1 and J usage is TRBJ1-2; no reliable D call. V dropped 4 bases and J dropped 4 bases, with 7 bases sitting between them. Germline V gene sequence: CDR1 SQVTM, CDR2 ANQGSEA. The CDR3 extends over 11 amino acids.